This TCR beta chain originates from a study of control samples from healthy donors and cancer patients. Some clones are missing from TCRdb's copy, which holds only in-frame ones; the method was immunoSEQ multiplex PCR. The data contain 150,000 to 200,000 clones, about 86% of them singletons. V lost 3 bases to trimming and J lost 7 bases, with 4 bases between them. There are 11 residues in the CDR3. Germline V CDR1 and CDR2: MNHNS, SASEGT. The sample consisted of blood. This chain links TRBV6-1 with TRBJ2-1; D gene unclear. This TCR was recovered from a woman in her twenties or thirties in good health. CDR3 in DNA: TGTGCCAGCAGTGAGGGTAATGAGCAGTTCTTC. Protein sequence: CASSEGNEQFF.